This TCR beta chain was identified in a study of blood T cell repertoires in COVID-19. Study details: T cells, B-cell-depleted T cells, or PBMCs provided the cDNA or gDNA that served as material.

As processed by the authors: Amplification of reference gene primers provided the estimated nucleated cell counts. Method: immunoSEQ multiplex PCR; TCRdb's copy keeps in-frame clones and lacks some. Clone size and the V and J calls come from that table; the DNA yielded D and trimming. The sample carries about 88,000 clones, more than 70% recorded once. Germline-derived CDR1 and CDR2 are SGHAT and FQNNGV. Trimming cost V 5 bases and J 6 bases; bases outside gene matches: 6. This CDR3 has 13 residues. The clonotype comes from a woman of 80 years or more with acute or convalescent COVID-19. Specimen: peripheral blood. V gene TRBV11-2 combines with J gene TRBJ1-2, with 7 bases lining up with TRBD1. CDR3 sequence: CASSQDRRDGYTF. CDR3 nucleotide sequence: TGTGCCAGCAGCCAGGACAGGCGTGATGGCTACACCTTC.